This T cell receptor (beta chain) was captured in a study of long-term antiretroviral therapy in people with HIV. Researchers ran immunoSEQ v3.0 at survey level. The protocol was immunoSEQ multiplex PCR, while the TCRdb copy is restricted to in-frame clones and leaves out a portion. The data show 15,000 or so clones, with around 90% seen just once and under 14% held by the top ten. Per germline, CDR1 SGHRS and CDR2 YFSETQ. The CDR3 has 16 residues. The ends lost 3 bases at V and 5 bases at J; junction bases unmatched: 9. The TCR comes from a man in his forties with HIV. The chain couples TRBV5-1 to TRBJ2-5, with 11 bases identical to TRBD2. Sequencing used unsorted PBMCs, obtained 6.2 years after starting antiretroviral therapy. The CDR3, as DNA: TGCGCCAGCAGCTCACTAGCGGGAGAGATTCGGGAGACCCAGTACTTC. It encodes CASSSLAGEIRETQYF.